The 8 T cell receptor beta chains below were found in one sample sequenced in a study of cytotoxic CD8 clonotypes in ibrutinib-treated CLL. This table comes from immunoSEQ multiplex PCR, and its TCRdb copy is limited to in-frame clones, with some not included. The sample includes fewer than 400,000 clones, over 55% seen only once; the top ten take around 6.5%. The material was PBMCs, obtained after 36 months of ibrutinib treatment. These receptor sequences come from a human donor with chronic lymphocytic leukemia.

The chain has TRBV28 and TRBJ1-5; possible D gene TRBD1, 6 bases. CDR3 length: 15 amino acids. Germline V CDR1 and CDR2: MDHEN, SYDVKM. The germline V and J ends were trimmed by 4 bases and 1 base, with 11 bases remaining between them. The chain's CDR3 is CASSSSGQSNQPQHF. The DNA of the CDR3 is TGTGCCAGCAGTTCCTCCGGACAGAGCAATCAGCCCCAGCATTTT. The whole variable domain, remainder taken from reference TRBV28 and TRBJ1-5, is DVKVTQSSRYLVKRTGEKVFLECVQDMDHENMFWYRQDPGLGLRLIYFSYDVKMKEKGDIPEGYSVSREKKERFSLILESASTNQTSMYLCASSSSGQSNQPQHFGDGTRLSIL.

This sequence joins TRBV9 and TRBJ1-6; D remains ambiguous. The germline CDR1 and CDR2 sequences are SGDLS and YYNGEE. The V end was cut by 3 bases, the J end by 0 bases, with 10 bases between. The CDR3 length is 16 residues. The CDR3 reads CASSDSFGSYNSPLHF. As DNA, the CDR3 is TGTGCCAGCAGCGATAGTTTTGGCTCCTATAATTCACCCCTCCACTTT.

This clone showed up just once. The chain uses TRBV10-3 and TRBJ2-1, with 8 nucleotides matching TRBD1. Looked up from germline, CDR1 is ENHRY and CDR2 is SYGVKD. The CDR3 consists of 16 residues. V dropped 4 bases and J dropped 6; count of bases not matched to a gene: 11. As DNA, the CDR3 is TGTGCCATCAGTGGCGCGACAGGGGCCATTTCCAATGAGCAGTTCTTC. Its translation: CAISGATGAISNEQFF.

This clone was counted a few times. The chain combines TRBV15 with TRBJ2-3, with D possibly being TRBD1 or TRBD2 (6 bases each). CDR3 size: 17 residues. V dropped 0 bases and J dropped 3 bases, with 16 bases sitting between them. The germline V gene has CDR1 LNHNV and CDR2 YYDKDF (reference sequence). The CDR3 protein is CATSRDQGRLVTDTQYF. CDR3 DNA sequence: TGTGCCACCAGCAGAGATCAGGGGAGACTAGTTACAGATACGCAGTATTTT.

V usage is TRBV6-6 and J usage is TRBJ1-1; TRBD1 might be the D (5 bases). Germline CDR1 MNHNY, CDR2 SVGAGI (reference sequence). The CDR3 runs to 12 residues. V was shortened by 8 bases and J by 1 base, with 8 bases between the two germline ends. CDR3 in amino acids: CASPGWNTEAFF. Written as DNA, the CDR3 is TGTGCCAGCCCAGGGTGGAACACTGAAGCTTTCTTT.

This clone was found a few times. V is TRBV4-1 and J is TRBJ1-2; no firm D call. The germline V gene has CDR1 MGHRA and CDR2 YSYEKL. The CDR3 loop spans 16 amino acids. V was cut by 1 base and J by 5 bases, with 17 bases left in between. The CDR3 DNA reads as TGCGCCAGCAGCCAAGGTCCTCCGGGAAAAACATATGGCTACACCTTC. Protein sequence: CASSQGPPGKTYGYTF.

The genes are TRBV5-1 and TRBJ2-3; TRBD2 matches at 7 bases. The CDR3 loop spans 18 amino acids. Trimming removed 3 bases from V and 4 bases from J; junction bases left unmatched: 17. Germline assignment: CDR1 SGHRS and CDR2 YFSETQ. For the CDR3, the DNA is TGCGCCAGCAGCTGGGGCTCCGGGGGGATCCGGGGCGCAGATACGCAGTATTTT. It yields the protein CASSWGSGGIRGADTQYF.

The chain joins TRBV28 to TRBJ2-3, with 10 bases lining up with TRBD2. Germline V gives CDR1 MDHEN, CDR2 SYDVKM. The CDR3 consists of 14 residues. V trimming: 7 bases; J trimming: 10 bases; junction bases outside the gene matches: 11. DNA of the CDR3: TGTGCCAGCAAGGGAGCGGGAGGGCCCTTTGCGCAGTATTTT. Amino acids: CASKGAGGPFAQYF.